Below, one T cell receptor beta chain is given with its context. The antigen is undetermined. Those CD8+ T cells considered naive were CD45RO-CCR7+CD27+CD95-. The data derive from a study of CXCR3-negative and CXCR3-positive naive CD8 T cells. Study-wide points: Whereas both naive subsets had comparably high diversity, memory CD8+ cells had much lower diversity. In CXCR3-positive naive cells, the TRB CDR3s were more hydrophobic than in CXCR3-negative naive cells.

This CDR3 comprises 14 residues. The germline V gene encodes CDR1 SQVTM and CDR2 ANQGSEA. UMI labels and 5' RACE were used to prepare the TRB cDNA libraries. No DNA is given; TCRdb re-called the 5' RACE reads and lists each CDR3 protein once. The table for this sample gives roughly 130,000 distinct CDR3 sequences. This clonotype was sampled from a human donor in good health. Some clones in this sample may be carry-over from other donors' samples. Input material: naive CXCR3+ CD8+ T cells from blood. Subset here: CD45RO-CCR7+CD27+CD95- naive CD8+ T cells expressing CXCR3 (TNR3+). The J gene is TRBJ1-5, the V gene TRBV29-1; with no DNA, the TCRdb D assignment of TRBD1 cannot be verified. The CDR3: CSVRTGTGSMNQHF.